The 2 T cell receptor beta chains listed next were all sequenced from one sample in a study of CXCR3-negative and CXCR3-positive naive CD8 T cells. UMI-tagged TRB cDNA libraries were built via 5' RACE. TCRdb re-called the 5' RACE reads; one entry per CDR3 protein, DNA not given. This sample contains some 8,000 distinct CDR3 sequences. Sequencing was performed on naive CXCR3- CD8+ T cells from blood. Subset of the sample: CD45RO-CCR7+CD27+CD95- naive CD8+ T cells lacking CXCR3 (TNR3-). These receptors were taken from a human donor in good health. Some clones in this sample may be carry-over from other donors' samples.

This clonotype ranks as medium-sized in terms of frequency. This rearrangement joins TRBV12-3 or TRBV12-4 to TRBJ2-2; TCRdb gives TRBD1 as the D gene, but with no DNA this cannot be confirmed. This CDR3 region has 14 residues. CDR3 loop: CASGDPRDTGELFF.

Its frequency marks this clonotype as medium-sized. V usage is TRBV29-1 and J usage is TRBJ2-7; TCRdb names TRBD1, which stays unverified in the absence of DNA. The germline V gene encodes CDR1 SQVTM and CDR2 ANQGSEA. The CDR3 has 13 amino acids. The CDR3 protein is CSVPGTGSYEQYF.